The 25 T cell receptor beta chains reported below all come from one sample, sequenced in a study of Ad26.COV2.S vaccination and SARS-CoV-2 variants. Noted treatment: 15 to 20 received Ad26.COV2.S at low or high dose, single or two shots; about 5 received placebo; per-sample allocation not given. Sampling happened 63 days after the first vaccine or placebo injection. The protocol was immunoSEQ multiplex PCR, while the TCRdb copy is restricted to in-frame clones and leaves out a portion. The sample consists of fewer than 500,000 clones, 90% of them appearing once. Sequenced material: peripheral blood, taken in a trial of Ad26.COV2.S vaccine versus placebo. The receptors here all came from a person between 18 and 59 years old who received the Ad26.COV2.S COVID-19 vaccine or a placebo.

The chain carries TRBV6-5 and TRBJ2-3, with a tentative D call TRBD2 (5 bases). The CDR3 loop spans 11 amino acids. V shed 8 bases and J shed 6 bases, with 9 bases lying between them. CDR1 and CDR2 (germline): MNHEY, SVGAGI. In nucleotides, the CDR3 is TGTGCCAGCGACCAGCGGGATACGCAGTATTTT. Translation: CASDQRDTQYF.

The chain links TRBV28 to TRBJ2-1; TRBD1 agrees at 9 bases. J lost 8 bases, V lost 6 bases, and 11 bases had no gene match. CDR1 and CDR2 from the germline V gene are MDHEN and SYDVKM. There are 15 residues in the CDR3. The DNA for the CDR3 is TGTGCCAGCAGAGAGGCCGGGACAGGGAGCTATGAGCAGTTCTTC. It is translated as CASREAGTGSYEQFF. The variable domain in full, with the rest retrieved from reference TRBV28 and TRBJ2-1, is DVKVTQSSRYLVKRTGEKVFLECVQDMDHENMFWYRQDPGLGLRLIYFSYDVKMKEKGDIPEGYSVSREKKERFSLILESASTNQTSMYLCASREAGTGSYEQFFGPGTRLTVL.

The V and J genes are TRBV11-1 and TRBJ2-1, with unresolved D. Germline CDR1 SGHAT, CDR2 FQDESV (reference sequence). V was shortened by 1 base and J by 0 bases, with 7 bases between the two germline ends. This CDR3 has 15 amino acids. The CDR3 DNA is TGTGCCAGCAGCTTAGTCCCGACCTCCTACAATGAGCAGTTCTTC. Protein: CASSLVPTSYNEQFF.

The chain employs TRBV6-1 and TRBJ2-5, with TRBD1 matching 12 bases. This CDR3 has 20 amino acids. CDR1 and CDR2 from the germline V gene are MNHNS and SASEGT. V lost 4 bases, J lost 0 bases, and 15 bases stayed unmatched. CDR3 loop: CASSGLDRDRGRGYQETQYF. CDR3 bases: TGTGCCAGCAGTGGGCTGGACCGGGACAGGGGGCGGGGGTACCAAGAGACCCAGTACTTC.

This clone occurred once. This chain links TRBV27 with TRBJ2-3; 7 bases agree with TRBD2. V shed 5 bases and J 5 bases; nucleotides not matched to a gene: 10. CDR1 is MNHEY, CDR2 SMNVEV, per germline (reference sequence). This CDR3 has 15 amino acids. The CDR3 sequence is CASSPLRERKDTQYF. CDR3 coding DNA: TGTGCCAGCAGTCCCTTGCGGGAGCGGAAAGATACGCAGTATTTT.

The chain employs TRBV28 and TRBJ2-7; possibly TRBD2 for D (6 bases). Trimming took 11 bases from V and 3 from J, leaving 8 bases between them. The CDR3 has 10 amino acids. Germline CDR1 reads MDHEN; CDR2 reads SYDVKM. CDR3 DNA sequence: TGTGCCGCGGGACTCTACGAGCAGTACTTC. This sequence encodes CAAGLYEQYF.

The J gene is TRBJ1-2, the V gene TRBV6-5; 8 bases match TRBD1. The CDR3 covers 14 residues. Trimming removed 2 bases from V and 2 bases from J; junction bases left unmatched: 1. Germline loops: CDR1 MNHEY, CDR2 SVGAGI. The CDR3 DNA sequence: TGTGCCAGCAGTTACGGACAGGGAAACTATGGCTACACCTTC. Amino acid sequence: CASSYGQGNYGYTF.

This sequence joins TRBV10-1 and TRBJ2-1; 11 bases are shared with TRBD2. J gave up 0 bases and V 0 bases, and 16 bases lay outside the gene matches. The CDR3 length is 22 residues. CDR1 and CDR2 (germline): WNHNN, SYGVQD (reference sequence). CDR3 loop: CASSESDNQGTSGSSSYNEQFF. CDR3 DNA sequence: TGCGCCAGCAGTGAGTCGGACAACCAAGGAACTAGCGGGAGTAGCTCCTACAATGAGCAGTTCTTC.

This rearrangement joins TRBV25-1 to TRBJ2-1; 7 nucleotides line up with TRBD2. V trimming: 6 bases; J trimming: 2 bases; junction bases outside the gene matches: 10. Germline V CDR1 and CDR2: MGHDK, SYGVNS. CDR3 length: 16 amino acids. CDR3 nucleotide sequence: TGTGCCAGCAGCGTCGGAACCGGGACTACCTACAATGAGCAGTTCTTC. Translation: CASSVGTGTTYNEQFF.

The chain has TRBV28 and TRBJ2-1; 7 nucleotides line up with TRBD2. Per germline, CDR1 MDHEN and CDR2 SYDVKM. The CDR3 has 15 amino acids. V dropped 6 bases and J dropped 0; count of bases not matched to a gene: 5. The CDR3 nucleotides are TGTGCCAGCAGAACTAGCGCAAGCTCCTACAATGAGCAGTTCTTC. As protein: CASRTSASSYNEQFF. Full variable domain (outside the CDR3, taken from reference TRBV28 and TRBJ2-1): DVKVTQSSRYLVKRTGEKVFLECVQDMDHENMFWYRQDPGLGLRLIYFSYDVKMKEKGDIPEGYSVSREKKERFSLILESASTNQTSMYLCASRTSASSYNEQFFGPGTRLTVL.

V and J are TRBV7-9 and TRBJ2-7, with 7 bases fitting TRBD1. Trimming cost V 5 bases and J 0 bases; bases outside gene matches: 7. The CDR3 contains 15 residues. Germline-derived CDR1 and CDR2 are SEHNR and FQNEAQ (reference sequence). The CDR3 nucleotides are TGTGCCAGCAGCCCTCTACAGGGGAGCTCCTACGAGCAGTACTTC. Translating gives CASSPLQGSSYEQYF.

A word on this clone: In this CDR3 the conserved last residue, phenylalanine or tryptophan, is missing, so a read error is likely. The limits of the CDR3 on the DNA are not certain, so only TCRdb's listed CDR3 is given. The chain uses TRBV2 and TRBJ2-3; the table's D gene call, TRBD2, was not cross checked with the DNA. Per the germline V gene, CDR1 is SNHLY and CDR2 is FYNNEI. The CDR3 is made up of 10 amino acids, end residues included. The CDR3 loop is CASAGDGGNL.

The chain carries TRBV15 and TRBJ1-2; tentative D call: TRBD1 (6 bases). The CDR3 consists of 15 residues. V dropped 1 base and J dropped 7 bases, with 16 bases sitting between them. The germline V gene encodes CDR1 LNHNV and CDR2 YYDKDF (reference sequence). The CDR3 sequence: CATSRVAGALGGYTF. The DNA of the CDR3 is TGTGCCACCAGCAGAGTAGCAGGGGCCTTAGGTGGCTACACCTTC.

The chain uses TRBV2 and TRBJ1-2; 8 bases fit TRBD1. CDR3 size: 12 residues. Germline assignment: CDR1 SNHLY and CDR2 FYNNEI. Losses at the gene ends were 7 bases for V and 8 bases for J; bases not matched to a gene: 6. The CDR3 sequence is CASTRTGFGYTF. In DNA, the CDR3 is TGTGCCAGCACCAGGACAGGGTTCGGCTACACCTTC. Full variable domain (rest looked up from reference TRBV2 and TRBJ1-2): EPEVTQTPSHQVTQMGQEVILRCVPISNHLYFYWYRQILGQKVEFLVSFYNNEISEKSEIFDDQFSVERPDGSNFTLKIRSTKLEDSAMYFCASTRTGFGYTFGSGTRLTVV.

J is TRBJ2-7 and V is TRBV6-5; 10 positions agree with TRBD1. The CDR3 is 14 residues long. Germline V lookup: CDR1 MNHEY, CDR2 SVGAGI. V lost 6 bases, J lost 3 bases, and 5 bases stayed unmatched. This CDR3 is CASRAGTGDYEQYF. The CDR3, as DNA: TGTGCCAGCAGGGCCGGGACAGGGGACTACGAGCAGTACTTC.

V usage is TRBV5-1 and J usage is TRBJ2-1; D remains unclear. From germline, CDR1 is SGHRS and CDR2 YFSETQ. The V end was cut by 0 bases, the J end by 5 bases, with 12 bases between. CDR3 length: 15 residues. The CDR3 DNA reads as TGCGCCAGCAGCTTGGAGATTAGCCCGAACAATGAGCAGTTCTTC. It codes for CASSLEISPNNEQFF.

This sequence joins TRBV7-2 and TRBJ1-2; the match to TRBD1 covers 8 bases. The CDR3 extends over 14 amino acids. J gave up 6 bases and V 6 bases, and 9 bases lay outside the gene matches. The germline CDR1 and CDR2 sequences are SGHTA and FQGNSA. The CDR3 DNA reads TGTGCCAGCAGGGAGACAGGGGCCGGGGATGGCTACACCTTC. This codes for CASRETGAGDGYTF. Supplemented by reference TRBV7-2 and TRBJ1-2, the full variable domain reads GAGVSQSPSNKVTEKGKDVELRCDPISGHTALYWYRQSLGQGLEFLIYFQGNSAPDKSGLPSDRFSAERTGGSVSTLTIQRTQQEDSAVYLCASRETGAGDGYTFGSGTRLTVV.

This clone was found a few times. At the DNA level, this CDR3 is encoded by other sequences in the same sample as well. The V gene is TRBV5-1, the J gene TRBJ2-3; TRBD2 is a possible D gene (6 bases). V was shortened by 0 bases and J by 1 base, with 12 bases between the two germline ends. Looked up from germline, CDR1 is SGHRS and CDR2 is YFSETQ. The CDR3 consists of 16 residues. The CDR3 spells CASSLAPGEGTDTQYF. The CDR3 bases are TGCGCCAGCAGCTTGGCCCCCGGGGAGGGCACAGATACGCAGTATTTT.

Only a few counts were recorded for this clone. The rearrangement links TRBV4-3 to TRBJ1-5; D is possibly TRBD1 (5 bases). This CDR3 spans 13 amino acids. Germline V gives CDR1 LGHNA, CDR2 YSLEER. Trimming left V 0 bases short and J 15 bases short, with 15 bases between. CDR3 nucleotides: TGCGCCAGCAGCCAAGAAGTTAGGGACCTCCTGCATTTT. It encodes CASSQEVRDLLHF.

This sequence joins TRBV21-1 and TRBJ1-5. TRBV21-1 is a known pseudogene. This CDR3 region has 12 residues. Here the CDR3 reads CASSKSNQPQHF. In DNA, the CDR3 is TGTGCCAGCAGCAAAAGCAATCAGCCCCAGCATTTT.

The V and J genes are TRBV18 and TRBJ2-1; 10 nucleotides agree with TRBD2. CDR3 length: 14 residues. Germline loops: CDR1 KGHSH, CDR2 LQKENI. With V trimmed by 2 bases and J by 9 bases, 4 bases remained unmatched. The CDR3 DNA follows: TGTGCCAGCTCACCAGGGACTAGCGTCGGTGAGCAGTTCTTC. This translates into CASSPGTSVGEQFF.

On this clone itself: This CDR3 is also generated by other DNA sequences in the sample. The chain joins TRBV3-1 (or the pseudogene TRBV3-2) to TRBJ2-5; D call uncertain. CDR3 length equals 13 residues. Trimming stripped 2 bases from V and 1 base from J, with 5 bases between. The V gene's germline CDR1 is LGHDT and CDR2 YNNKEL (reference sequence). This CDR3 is CASSQTVQETQYF. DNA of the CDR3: TGTGCCAGCAGCCAAACAGTCCAAGAGACCCAGTACTTC.

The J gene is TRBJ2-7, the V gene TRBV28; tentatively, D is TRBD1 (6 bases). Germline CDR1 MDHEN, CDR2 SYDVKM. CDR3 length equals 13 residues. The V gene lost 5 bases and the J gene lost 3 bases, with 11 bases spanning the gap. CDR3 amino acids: CASSRDTRYEQYF. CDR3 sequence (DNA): TGTGCCAGCAGTCGGGACACCCGCTACGAGCAGTACTTC.

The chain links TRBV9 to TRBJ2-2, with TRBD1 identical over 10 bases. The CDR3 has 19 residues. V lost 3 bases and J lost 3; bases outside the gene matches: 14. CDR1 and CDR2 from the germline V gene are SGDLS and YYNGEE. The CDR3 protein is CASSGVGTGERSYTGELFF. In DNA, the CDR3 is TGTGCCAGCAGCGGAGTTGGGACAGGGGAGAGGAGCTACACCGGGGAGCTGTTTTTT.

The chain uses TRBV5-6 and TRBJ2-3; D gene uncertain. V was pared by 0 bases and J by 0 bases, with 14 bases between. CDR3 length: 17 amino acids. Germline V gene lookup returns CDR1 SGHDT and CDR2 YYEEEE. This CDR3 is CASSLAISAPSTDTQYF. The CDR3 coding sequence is TGTGCCAGCAGCTTGGCCATCTCAGCCCCCAGCACAGATACGCAGTATTTT.